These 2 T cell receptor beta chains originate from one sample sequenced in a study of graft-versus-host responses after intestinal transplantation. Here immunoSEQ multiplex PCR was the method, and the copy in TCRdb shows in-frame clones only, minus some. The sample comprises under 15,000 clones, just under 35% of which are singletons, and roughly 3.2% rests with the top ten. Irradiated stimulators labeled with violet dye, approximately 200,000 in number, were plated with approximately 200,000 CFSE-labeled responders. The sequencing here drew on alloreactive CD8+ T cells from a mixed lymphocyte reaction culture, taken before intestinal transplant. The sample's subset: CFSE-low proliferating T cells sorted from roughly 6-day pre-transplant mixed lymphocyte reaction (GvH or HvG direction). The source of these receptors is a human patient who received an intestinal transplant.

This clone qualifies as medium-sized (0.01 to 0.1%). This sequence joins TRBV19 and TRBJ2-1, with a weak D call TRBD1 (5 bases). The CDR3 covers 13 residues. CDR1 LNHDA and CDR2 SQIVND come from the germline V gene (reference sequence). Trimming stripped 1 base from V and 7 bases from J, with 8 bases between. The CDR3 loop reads CASSIAGLNEQFF. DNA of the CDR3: TGTGCCAGTAGTATAGCAGGGCTGAATGAGCAGTTCTTC. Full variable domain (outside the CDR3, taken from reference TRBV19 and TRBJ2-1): DGGITQSPKYLFRKEGQNVTLSCEQNLNHDAMYWYRQDPGQGLRLIYYSQIVNDFQKGDIAEGYSVSREKKESFPLTVTSAQKNPTAFYLCASSIAGLNEQFFGPGTRLTVL.

This chain's CDR3 is CASSSTGGLEKLFF. The DNA for the CDR3 is TGTGCCAGCAGTTCCACAGGGGGCCTTGAAAAACTGTTTTTT. The rearrangement uses TRBV2 and TRBJ1-4; the match to TRBD1 covers 9 bases. Germline V gives CDR1 SNHLY, CDR2 FYNNEI. The J segment lost 7 bases and the V segment lost 5 bases, leaving 5 bases of the junction unmatched. CDR3 length: 14 amino acids.